This is a list of T cell receptor beta chains from one sample in a study of identical twins. TCRdb called the 5' RACE reads again in MiXCR, with one record for every CDR3 protein. The table lists about 690,000 distinct CDR3 sequences, approximately 21% of them singletons. Another study also made use of these data, one on T cells expressing NK-cell markers.

The sequencing input was PBMCs. The receptors come from a woman aged 18-29 years in good health. Both conserved end residues are part of each CDR3. D genes are given only for firm matches. Clone size is given for some rows only: seen once, a few or many times, or a class if the clone is expanded.

.	TRBJ1-1	TRBV12-3/TRBV12-4	TRBD1	TGTGCCAGCAGTTTTTCCCGAGGGGGCGTTTTCTTT	CASSFSRGGVFF
.	TRBJ1-5	TRBV6-1	.	TGTGCCAGCAGGGGGCGGCAGAGCAATCAGCCCCAGCATTTT	CASRGRQSNQPQHF
.	TRBJ2-1	TRBV7-9	.	TGTGCCAGCAGCGCGGGGTTTAGCAATGAGCAGTTCTTC	CASSAGFSNEQFF
few	TRBJ2-2	TRBV6-1	.	TGTGCCAGCAGCCGGGACTTCCCTGACACCGGGGAGCTGTTTTTT	CASSRDFPDTGELFF
.	TRBJ2-1	TRBV5-5	TRBD1	TGTGCCAGCAGCTTGGGACAGGGGCCGTCCTACAATGAGCAGTTCTTC	CASSLGQGPSYNEQFF
once	TRBJ1-4	TRBV29-1	.	TGCAGCGTTGAAGATCAACCCCACCGAGGGAAACTGTTTTTT	CSVEDQPHRGKLFF
few	TRBJ2-5	TRBV7-2	.	TGTGCCAGCAGCTCCTGGGGCTACGAGACCCAGTACTTC	CASSSWGYETQYF
.	TRBJ2-7	TRBV12-3/TRBV12-4	TRBD2	TGTGCCAGCACCTGGGGGGGTCTTAAAGCCTACGAGCAGTACTTC	CASTWGGLKAYEQYF
few	TRBJ2-1	TRBV9	.	TGTGCCAGCAGCGTAGGAGTGACACCGGATAACAATGAGCAGTTCTTC	CASSVGVTPDNNEQFF
.	TRBJ2-7	TRBV12-3/TRBV12-4	TRBD1	TGTGCCAGCAGCTTGTCGGCAGGGGGCATGTACGAGCAGTACTTC	CASSLSAGGMYEQYF
few	TRBJ1-4	TRBV12-3/TRBV12-4	.	TGTGCCAGCAGTTTTCTCCAAAAACTGTTTTTT	CASSFLQKLFF
.	TRBJ2-1	TRBV20-1	TRBD1	TGCAGTGCTAGAACACAGGGGAGCTCCTACAATGAGCAGTTCTTC	CSARTQGSSYNEQFF
.	TRBJ2-3	TRBV20-1	TRBD1	TGCAGTGCTACAAACCGTGGGACAGGATCCACAGATACGCAGTATTTT	CSATNRGTGSTDTQYF
few	TRBJ2-7	TRBV5-6	TRBD2	TGTGCCAGCAGCGGGGGACTAGTCTACGAGCAGTACTTC	CASSGGLVYEQYF
.	TRBJ2-1	TRBV6-1	.	TGTGCCAGCAGTCCCTCAGGGGCCTTTGAGCAGTTCTTC	CASSPSGAFEQFF
.	TRBJ2-7	TRBV5-1	.	TGCGCCAGCACACGGGGGGCAAGTGGGGAGCAGTACTTC	CASTRGASGEQYF
.	TRBJ2-7	TRBV7-9	.	TGTGCCAGCAGCTTTAAGGAGCCTCGGGCCTACGAGCAGTACTTC	CASSFKEPRAYEQYF
.	TRBJ1-2	TRBV12-5	.	TGTGCTAGTGGTGAAGGGAGCCCTGCCTATGGCTACACCTTC	CASGEGSPAYGYTF
.	TRBJ1-4	TRBV27	TRBD1	TGTGCCAGCAGTGTAGACAGGGGGCACGGAAAACTGTTTTTT	CASSVDRGHGKLFF
few	TRBJ2-3	TRBV30	TRBD2	TGTGCCTGGGGATCCGGGGGAGGGTCTTGGGATACGCAGTATTTT	CAWGSGGGSWDTQYF
many	TRBJ1-1	TRBV7-9	.	TGTGCCAGCAGCTTACAGACGGTGAACACTGAAGCTTTCTTT	CASSLQTVNTEAFF
.	TRBJ1-2	TRBV10-3	.	TGTGCCATCAGTGACGGCGTGGCTAACTATGGCTACACCTTC	CAISDGVANYGYTF
few	TRBJ2-1	TRBV20-1	.	TGCAGTGCTAGGGTCCATCAGGGTAGCCCCTACAATGAGCAGTTCTTC	CSARVHQGSPYNEQFF
many	TRBJ2-1	TRBV5-1	.	TGCGCCAGCAGCTTGGCCCGAGCCCTGGACCGGCTGTTCTTC	CASSLARALDRLFF
many	TRBJ1-2	TRBV29-1	.	TGCAGCGTTGAGGCGAACAACTATGGCTACACCTTC	CSVEANNYGYTF
.	TRBJ1-2	TRBV10-3	TRBD1	TGTGCCCTGCGCGACAGGGGTGATGGCTACACCTTC	CALRDRGDGYTF
.	TRBJ2-3	TRBV13	.	TGTGCCAGCATGAAGGCAACTAGCACAGATACGCAGTATTTT	CASMKATSTDTQYF
.	TRBJ1-2	TRBV20-1	.	TGCAGTGCTAGGAAGACAGAATTCTATGGCTACACCTTC	CSARKTEFYGYTF
.	TRBJ2-2	TRBV25-1	.	TGTGCCAGTAGGCCGGCAGGGACCGGGGAGCTGTTTTTT	CASRPAGTGELFF
many	TRBJ1-2	TRBV12-3/TRBV12-4	TRBD1	TGTGCCAGCAGTTCTGGTCCCGGGACAGGGGGATCCTATGGCTACACCTTC	CASSSGPGTGGSYGYTF
.	TRBJ2-7	TRBV2	.	TGTGCCAGTGGAAACGGTTACTACGAGCAGTACTTC	CASGNGYYEQYF
.	TRBJ2-1	TRBV29-1	.	TGCAGCGTTGGTGGGGGGGCCCCCAATGAGCAGTTCTTC	CSVGGGAPNEQFF
few	TRBJ2-2	TRBV6-1	TRBD2	TGTGCCAGCAACCCACTAGCGAAACGTGGCGGGGAGCTGTTTTTT	CASNPLAKRGGELFF
few	TRBJ1-1	TRBV5-1	TRBD1	TGCGCCAGCAGCTGGGGACAGGGGAGGACTGAAGCTTTCTTT	CASSWGQGRTEAFF
.	TRBJ2-2	TRBV3-1	.	TGTGCCAGCAGCCCAGACGGTTGGACCCGCGCCACCGGGGAGCTGTTTTTT	CASSPDGWTRATGELFF
.	TRBJ2-5	TRBV5-1	.	TGCGCCAGCAGCGAACAAGTTCAGGAGACCCAGTACTTC	CASSEQVQETQYF
.	TRBJ2-7	TRBV28	.	TGTGCCTCACATGAGGGGGGGCGATACTACGAGCAGTACTTC	CASHEGGRYYEQYF
.	TRBJ2-7	TRBV12-3/TRBV12-4	.	TGTGCCAGCACGGCAGGGGGGGAAAACGAGCAGTACTTC	CASTAGGENEQYF
.	TRBJ2-1	TRBV12-3/TRBV12-4	TRBD2	TGTGCCAGCAGTGGGAGCGGGAGTGAAGATGAGCAGTTCTTC	CASSGSGSEDEQFF
.	TRBJ1-4	TRBV20-1	TRBD1	TGCAGTGCCCTGCCGACAGGGGCAGGAGAAAAACTGTTTTTT	CSALPTGAGEKLFF
.	TRBJ2-5	TRBV10-3	.	TGTGCCATCAGTGAGATGGGGGAAAATCGGGACTTC	CAISEMGENRDF
.	TRBJ2-3	TRBV5-1	.	TGCGCCAGCAGCTCACTGACAGGACGTGGAGATACGCAGTATTTT	CASSSLTGRGDTQYF